Listed here are 31 T cell receptor beta chains from one sample, sequenced in a study of blood T cell repertoires in COVID-19. Measured with immunoSEQ multiplex PCR; TCRdb has only the in-frame clones, and not every one. Altogether roughly 100,000 clones are present, almost 85% being singletons, with the ten largest covering 9.9%. Sequencing input: peripheral blood. The receptors shown here come from a man in his forties with active or convalescent COVID-19.

The DNA of the CDR3 is TGCGCCAGCAGTGACGGAACCATTGGACAGGGTCGGAGCGGGGAGCTGTTTTTT. Translating gives CASSDGTIGQGRSGELFF. The rearrangement uses TRBV10-2 and TRBJ2-2, with 8 bases lining up with TRBD1. CDR1 and CDR2 from the germline V gene are WSHSY and SAAADI. V gave up 3 bases and J gave up 7 bases; unmatched junction bases: 16. The CDR3 covers 18 residues.

The chain combines TRBV18 with TRBJ2-1; a possible D gene is TRBD2 (5 bases). V lost 2 bases to trimming and J lost 1 base, with 9 bases between them. The CDR3 contains 15 residues. Looked up from germline, CDR1 is KGHSH and CDR2 is LQKENI. CDR3 in DNA: TGTGCCAGCTCACCAAGCCGGGGTTCCTACAATGAGCAGTTCTTC. As protein: CASSPSRGSYNEQFF.

The chain carries TRBV30 and TRBJ2-3; TRBD2 matches 11 bases. Germline V gene sequence: CDR1 GTSNPN, CDR2 SVGIG (reference sequence). V lost 3 bases and J lost 6; bases outside the gene matches: 8. CDR3 length equals 15 residues. The CDR3 DNA follows: TGTGCCTGGAGGCCGGGACTAGCGGTCTCGGATACGCAGTATTTT. It translates to CAWRPGLAVSDTQYF. Together with reference TRBV30 and TRBJ2-3, the CDR3 gives the full variable domain: SQTIHQWPATLVQPVGSPLSLECTVEGTSNPNLYWYRQAAGRGLQLLFYSVGIGQISSEVPQNLSASRPQDRQFILSSKKLLLSDSGFYLCAWRPGLAVSDTQYFGPGTRLTVL.

The chain combines TRBV6-2 or TRBV6-3 with TRBJ1-6; 7 bases are shared with TRBD1. This CDR3 spans 16 amino acids. Germline lookup yields CDR1 MNHEY and CDR2 SVGEGT. With V trimmed by 2 bases and J by 4 bases, 5 bases remained unmatched. The CDR3 bases are TGTGCCAGCAGTTACGCCAGGGGGGTGTATAATTCACCCCTCCACTTT. As protein: CASSYARGVYNSPLHF.

This clone was recorded a few times. The J gene is TRBJ2-7, the V gene TRBV27, with 7 positions matching TRBD1. Trimming at V came to 5 bases and at J to 5 bases, leaving 9 bases not matched to a gene. The CDR3 sequence is 14 residues long. Per germline, CDR1 MNHEY and CDR2 SMNVEV (reference sequence). CDR3 region: CASSPKYRGHEQYF. The CDR3 nucleotides read TGTGCCAGCAGTCCCAAATACAGGGGCCACGAGCAGTACTTC.

The J gene is TRBJ2-2, the V gene TRBV9, with unresolved D. The germline gives CDR1 SGDLS, CDR2 YYNGEE. The CDR3 spans 13 residues. V was clipped by 4 bases and J by 7 bases, with 11 bases between them. The CDR3 is CASSTTTGGELFF. The CDR3 region has the DNA TGTGCCAGCAGCACCACGACGGGCGGGGAGCTGTTTTTT.

The chain uses TRBV5-6 and TRBJ1-1; 7 nucleotides align to TRBD1. Germline V gene lookup returns CDR1 SGHDT and CDR2 YYEEEE. The V and J ends lost 4 bases and 13 bases, in that order; junction bases with no gene match: 13. This CDR3 contains 13 residues. The CDR3 DNA is TGTGCCAGCAGCCACTCGGACAGGCCGATGGGTTTCTTT. It encodes CASSHSDRPMGFF.

The V gene is TRBV7-2, the J gene TRBJ2-7; 9 positions agree with TRBD1. Germline V lookup: CDR1 SGHTA, CDR2 FQGNSA. CDR3 length: 14 residues. Losses at the gene ends were 5 bases for V and 2 bases for J; bases not matched to a gene: 4. CDR3: CASSMDRGTYEQYF. CDR3 sequence (DNA): TGTGCCAGCAGCATGGACAGGGGTACCTACGAGCAGTACTTC. The full variable domain, in which reference TRBV7-2 and TRBJ2-7 provide the parts outside the CDR3, is GAGVSQSPSNKVTEKGKDVELRCDPISGHTALYWYRQSLGQGLEFLIYFQGNSAPDKSGLPSDRFSAERTGGSVSTLTIQRTQQEDSAVYLCASSMDRGTYEQYFGPGTRLTVT.

The chain uses TRBV3-1 (or the pseudogene TRBV3-2) and TRBJ1-1; 9 bases are a match to TRBD1. CDR1 and CDR2 from the germline V gene are LGHDT and YNNKEL (reference sequence). The CDR3 is 14 residues long. Losses at the gene ends were 7 bases for V and 5 bases for J; bases not matched to a gene: 8. Here the CDR3 DNA reads TGTGCCAGCACCCCGAACAGGGGGCGAACTGAAGCTTTCTTT. This gives the protein CASTPNRGRTEAFF.

This chain connects TRBV10-3 to TRBJ2-3; 8 bases align to TRBD2. CDR1 and CDR2 (germline): ENHRY, SYGVKD. V gave up 3 bases and J gave up 4 bases; unmatched junction bases: 6. The CDR3 loop spans 15 amino acids. CDR3 sequence: CAISDGGERADTQYF. CDR3 sequence (DNA): TGTGCCATCAGTGACGGGGGGGAGAGGGCAGATACGCAGTATTTT.

The genes are TRBV6-5 and TRBJ1-2; TRBD1 is a possible D gene (5 bases). Deletions cut 10 bases from V and 5 bases from J, with 14 bases between. Germline assignment: CDR1 MNHEY and CDR2 SVGAGI. This CDR3 is 12 amino acids long. CDR3 nucleotides: TGTGCCATCTCCTCCGGGGGGTATGGCTACACCTTC. It translates to CAISSGGYGYTF.

The chain joins TRBV10-3 to TRBJ2-4; D is unresolved. V was trimmed by 4 bases and J by 0 bases, leaving 7 bases between them. Germline values: CDR1 ENHRY, CDR2 SYGVKD. CDR3 size: 14 residues. Here the CDR3 DNA reads TGTGCCATCAGTGCCGACACAGCCAAAAACATTCAGTACTTC. This translates into CAISADTAKNIQYF.

J is TRBJ1-6 and V is TRBV9; D is unclear. CDR3 length: 12 amino acids. In germline, CDR1 is SGDLS, CDR2 YYNGEE. Trimming left V 5 bases short and J 10 bases short, with 10 bases between. DNA of the CDR3: TGTGCCAGCAGGAACGCAGGATCACCCCTCCACTTT. It translates to CASRNAGSPLHF.

The chain recombines TRBV4-2 with TRBJ1-1, with TRBD1 as a possible D gene (5 bases). The CDR3 runs to 15 residues. From germline, CDR1 is LGHNA and CDR2 YNFKEQ. Trimming took 0 bases from V and 1 from J, leaving 9 bases between them. CDR3 loop: CASSQDQGGNTEAFF. The CDR3 coding sequence is TGTGCCAGCAGCCAAGATCAGGGAGGGAACACTGAAGCTTTCTTT.

The rearrangement joins TRBV11-2 to TRBJ1-4, with D perhaps TRBD1 (6 bases). Germline V gene data show CDR1 as SGHAT and CDR2 as FQNNGV. Between the trimmed V and J ends, which lost 0 bases and 5 bases, there was a span of 13 bases. The CDR3 totals 16 residues. The CDR3 loop is CASSLDVTGKNEKLFF. The CDR3 DNA reads TGTGCCAGCAGCTTAGATGTCACAGGGAAAAATGAAAAACTGTTTTTT.

The rearrangement links TRBV6-6 to TRBJ1-4; 7 positions match TRBD1. Germline V gene data show CDR1 as MNHNY and CDR2 as SVGAGI (reference sequence). V lost 6 bases, J lost 4 bases, and 11 bases stayed unmatched. The CDR3 covers 16 residues. The CDR3 nucleotides read TGTGCCAGCAGCCGACAGAGGGGACAGCATAATGAAAAACTGTTTTTT. Protein product: CASSRQRGQHNEKLFF.

This clone was seen only once. V usage is TRBV12-3 or TRBV12-4 and J usage is TRBJ1-2; D is unresolved. The CDR3 sequence is 12 residues long. V gave up 3 bases and J gave up 10 bases, with 12 bases separating them. CDR3 DNA sequence: TGTGCCAGCAGTTTCAGCGGGGAGTACTACACCTTC. It encodes CASSFSGEYYTF.

The chain has TRBV5-1 and TRBJ1-2; 7 bases are a match to TRBD1. This CDR3 contains 13 residues. Germline V gene sequence: CDR1 SGHRS, CDR2 YFSETQ. The V gene end was trimmed by 7 bases and the J gene end by 4 bases; junction bases not matched to a gene: 7. CDR3 sequence: CASRGTASYGYTF. The CDR3 DNA sequence: TGCGCCAGCCGGGGGACAGCCAGCTATGGCTACACCTTC.

The V and J genes are TRBV19 and TRBJ2-2, with D possibly being TRBD1 (6 bases). This CDR3 has 14 amino acids. V lost 7 bases, J lost 1 base, and 10 bases lay in between. Germline CDR1 LNHDA, CDR2 SQIVND (reference sequence). DNA for the CDR3: TGTGCCAGTATCCCGGGACAGAACACCGGGGAGCTGTTTTTT. Its translation: CASIPGQNTGELFF.

The chain's CDR3 is CASSLDTGLGANVLTF. In DNA, the CDR3 is TGCGCCAGCAGCTTGGATACGGGGTTAGGGGCCAACGTCCTGACTTTC. The chain recombines TRBV5-1 with TRBJ2-6; tentatively, D is TRBD2 (5 bases). Germline assignment: CDR1 SGHRS and CDR2 YFSETQ. The V end was cut by 0 bases, the J end by 4 bases, with 11 bases between. This CDR3 is 16 amino acids long.

V usage is TRBV2 and J usage is TRBJ1-3; 7 bases are a match to TRBD1. After removal of 6 bases from V and 4 bases from J, the junction contained 12 bases not matched to a gene. CDR3 length: 16 amino acids. Germline loops: CDR1 SNHLY, CDR2 FYNNEI. DNA for the CDR3: TGTGCCAGCAGCTCCCTACCCACAGGGGCCGGAAACACCATATATTTT. It specifies CASSSLPTGAGNTIYF.

The chain carries TRBV18 and TRBJ1-1; TRBD1 matches 7 bases. V trimming: 5 bases; J trimming: 5 bases; junction bases outside the gene matches: 23. This CDR3 spans 19 amino acids. Germline V gives CDR1 KGHSH, CDR2 LQKENI. CDR3: CASSSIVSSRQGGRTEAFF. DNA for the CDR3: TGTGCCAGCTCATCAATCGTCTCCAGCAGACAGGGAGGTAGGACTGAAGCTTTCTTT.

The rearrangement uses TRBV30 and TRBJ2-7; 9 bases are shared with TRBD1. J gave up 3 bases and V 5 bases, and 2 bases lay outside the gene matches. The CDR3 is 12 residues long. The germline V gene has CDR1 GTSNPN and CDR2 SVGIG (reference sequence). This chain's CDR3 is CAWGDRDYEQYF. CDR3 nucleotides: TGTGCCTGGGGGGACAGGGACTACGAGCAGTACTTC.

The CDR3 sequence is CASSRTGGGTDTQYF. The CDR3 nucleotides read TGTGCCAGCAGCCGTACGGGGGGGGGCACAGATACGCAGTATTTT. The gene calls are TRBV7-9 and TRBJ2-3; 8 nucleotides match TRBD2. This CDR3 is 15 amino acids long. J lost 1 base, V lost 5 bases, and 5 bases had no gene match. Germline lookup yields CDR1 SEHNR and CDR2 FQNEAQ (reference sequence).

The rearrangement joins TRBV30 to TRBJ1-2, with a possible D match to TRBD1 (5 bases). Germline assignment: CDR1 GTSNPN and CDR2 SVGIG (reference sequence). V lost 2 bases, J lost 3 bases, and 10 bases lay in between. This CDR3 spans 13 amino acids. In DNA, the CDR3 is TGTGCCTGGAGTCTCACGACAGACTATGGCTACACCTTC. Protein: CAWSLTTDYGYTF.

This chain connects TRBV6-1 to TRBJ1-2, with D possibly matching TRBD1 (6 bases). The CDR3 has 13 amino acids. V gave up 1 base and J gave up 4 bases, with 7 bases separating them. Per the germline V gene, CDR1 is MNHNS and CDR2 is SASEGT. CDR3 nucleotides: TGTGCCAGCAGTGAAGGGACAGCCTATGGCTACACCTTC. It codes for CASSEGTAYGYTF.

The CDR3 sequence is CASSLGQGNYEQYF. CDR3 coding DNA: TGCGCCAGCAGCTTGGGTCAGGGAAACTACGAGCAGTACTTC. This chain connects TRBV5-1 to TRBJ2-7; D perhaps matches TRBD1 (5 bases). The CDR3 length is 14 residues. V lost 0 bases, J lost 3 bases, and 10 bases lay in between. The germline gives CDR1 SGHRS, CDR2 YFSETQ.

The V gene is TRBV5-6, the J gene TRBJ2-7, with TRBD2 as a possible D gene (6 bases). The germline V gene has CDR1 SGHDT and CDR2 YYEEEE. The CDR3 is 13 amino acids. Trimming removed 2 bases from V and 4 bases from J, with 10 bases in between. CDR3 in DNA: TGTGCCAGCAGCTTCCGGGACTCTTACGAGCAGTACTTC. Residues: CASSFRDSYEQYF.

CDR3 bases: TGCGCCAGCAGCCCTCGGGCTAGCGGGGGGATCCTTGCTACCACAGATACGCAGTATTTT. It specifies CASSPRASGGILATTDTQYF. The chain uses TRBV5-1 and TRBJ2-3; 11 positions agree with TRBD2. This CDR3 spans 20 amino acids. V gave up 4 bases and J gave up 2 bases; unmatched junction bases: 18. Germline V CDR1 and CDR2: SGHRS, YFSETQ. Full variable domain (missing parts from reference TRBV5-1 and TRBJ2-3): KAGVTQTPRYLIKTRGQQVTLSCSPISGHRSVSWYQQTPGQGLQFLFEYFSETQRNKGNFPGRFSGRQFSNSRSEMNVSTLELGDSALYLCASSPRASGGILATTDTQYFGPGTRLTVL.

The genes are TRBV2 and TRBJ1-5; D gene uncertain. The CDR3 length is 18 residues. Looked up from germline, CDR1 is SNHLY and CDR2 is FYNNEI. V was pared by 1 base and J by 0 bases, with 16 bases between. This CDR3 reads CASSEGRGRGYSNQPQHF. CDR3 coding DNA: TGTGCCAGCAGTGAAGGTAGAGGGCGAGGGTATAGCAATCAGCCCCAGCATTTT.

This clone was seen only a few times. V and J are TRBV15 and TRBJ1-5; a weak D match, TRBD1 (6 bases). Germline V CDR1 and CDR2: LNHNV, YYDKDF (reference sequence). This CDR3 comprises 16 residues. Between the trimmed V and J ends, which lost 0 bases and 4 bases, there was a span of 13 bases. The CDR3 sequence is CATSREAGGGNQPQHF. Written as DNA, the CDR3 is TGTGCCACCAGCAGAGAGGCGGGGGGCGGGAATCAGCCCCAGCATTTT. Supplemented by reference TRBV15 and TRBJ1-5, the full variable domain reads DAMVIQNPRYQVTQFGKPVTLSCSQTLNHNVMYWYQQKSSQAPKLLFHYYDKDFNNEADTPDNFQSRRPNTSFCFLDIRSPGLGDTAMYLCATSREAGGGNQPQHFGDGTRLSIL.